The sequence of this T cell receptor beta chain was determined in a study of CD8 T cells in Susac syndrome. The germline V and J ends were trimmed by 6 bases and 5 bases, with 10 bases remaining between them. This CDR3 comprises 12 residues. When the RNA was reverse transcribed, random hexamers were used with an input of roughly 0.45 to 1 ug. MiXCR, run by TCRdb on the immunoSEQ multiplex PCR reads, gives a single entry per CDR3 protein. The table has hundreds of thousands of distinct CDR3 sequences, around 95% seen once. The sample taken for sequencing was CD4+ T cells from PBMCs. The receptor was isolated from a human donor with multiple sclerosis. J is TRBJ2-5 and V is TRBV12-3 or TRBV12-4; weak D call: TRBD1 (6 bases). Written as DNA, the CDR3 is TGTGCCAGCAGGCAGGGGTGGGAGACCCAGTACTTC. It is translated as CASRQGWETQYF.